A selection of T cell receptor beta chains follows, all from one sample in a study of shared clonotypes between healthy human individuals. Clones were read by immunoSEQ multiplex PCR, and TCRdb kept only the in-frame ones, dropping some. The sample consists of some 680,000 clones, around 73% of them appearing once. The source material was memory CD4+ T cells sorted from blood. Receptors originate from a woman in her twenties or thirties in good health. Both conserved end residues are trimmed from each CDR3. Fields, in order: J gene, V gene, CDR3 protein.

TRBJ2-1	TRBV9	ASPGGSGSLFVEQF
TRBJ2-7	TRBV28	ASRPGLAGVEQY
TRBJ1-1	TRBV9	ASSVTTGGLNTEAF
TRBJ2-1	TRBV27	ASSPGTAGTSEYNEQF
TRBJ2-7	TRBV29-1	SVVRGAYEQY
TRBJ2-7	TRBV7-8	ASSLRLQGSSYEQY
TRBJ2-7	TRBV7-2	ASSLQTGAYEQY
TRBJ1-4	TRBV10-3	AISESVEKLF
TRBJ2-3	TRBV30	AWSVLQTSRRTDTQY
TRBJ2-3	TRBV5-4	ASSLGRGDTQY
-	TRBV18	ASSPPGHRYEQY
TRBJ2-1	TRBV15	ATSRDPNEQF
TRBJ1-5	TRBV10-3	AISTGNSNQPQH
TRBJ2-5	TRBV5-4	ASSLGGEETQY
TRBJ1-2	TRBV18	ASSPPATLDYGYT
TRBJ2-3	TRBV9	ASSVVQDTQY
TRBJ2-3	TRBV11-1	ASSLYSRDTQY
TRBJ2-5	TRBV7-8	ASSLAGVETQY